A single sample gave rise to the 21 T cell receptor beta chains below, sequenced in a study of cytomegalovirus exposure and HLA in healthy donors. Primers: 60 Vbeta forward and 13 Jbeta reverse. TCRdb keeps only in-frame clones here, not all; method: immunoSEQ multiplex PCR. The sample has fewer than 130,000 clones; 86% are singletons. Sequenced input: PBMCs. The receptors derive from a man aged 35-49 years in good health and CMV-seronegative.

This chain uses TRBV5-6 with TRBJ2-5; tentatively, D is TRBD1 (5 bases). The CDR3 length is 13 residues. Germline CDR1 and CDR2: SGHDT and YYEEEE. V lost 5 bases to trimming and J lost 5 bases, with 13 bases between them. The CDR3 nucleotides are TGTGCCAGCAGGCTTATGGGGCGGGAGACCCAGTACTTC. Translating gives CASRLMGRETQYF. The entire variable domain, with the rest obtained from reference TRBV5-6 and TRBJ2-5, is as follows: DAGVTQSPTHLIKTRGQQVTLRCSPKSGHDTVSWYQQALGQGPQFIFQYYEEEERQRGNFPDRFSGHQFPNYSSELNVNALLLGDSALYLCASRLMGRETQYFGPGTRLLVL.

The chain uses TRBV6-1 and TRBJ1-2, with D uncertain. Germline V gives CDR1 MNHNS, CDR2 SASEGT. The V end was cut by 3 bases, the J end by 6 bases, with 14 bases between. The CDR3 is made up of 14 amino acids. The CDR3 sequence: CASSDSWPADGYTF. CDR3 bases: TGTGCCAGCAGTGACTCTTGGCCGGCGGATGGCTACACCTTC.

This chain uses TRBV13 with TRBJ2-5, with 8 bases identical to TRBD2. J lost 1 base, V lost 1 base, and 5 bases had no gene match. This CDR3 is built from 16 residues. Germline values: CDR1 PRHDT, CDR2 FYEKMQ (reference sequence). The CDR3 here is CASSLAAGDLQETQYF. The CDR3 DNA is TGTGCCAGCAGCTTAGCAGCGGGGGATCTCCAAGAGACCCAGTACTTC. Looking up the rest from reference TRBV13 and TRBJ2-5 gives the full variable domain: AAGVIQSPRHLIKEKRETATLKCYPIPRHDTVYWYQQGPGQDPQFLISFYEKMQSDKGSIPDRFSAQQFSDYHSELNMSSLELGDSALYFCASSLAAGDLQETQYFGPGTRLLVL.

The CDR3: CASSQENRGRRAFF. CDR3 coding DNA: TGTGCCAGCAGCCAAGAAAACAGGGGGCGGCGAGCTTTCTTT. The V gene is TRBV4-2, the J gene TRBJ1-1; TRBD1 aligns across 9 bases. The length of the CDR3 is 14 residues. Germline V gene lookup returns CDR1 LGHNA and CDR2 YNFKEQ. After removal of 0 bases from V and 10 bases from J, the junction contained 6 bases not matched to a gene.

The gene calls are TRBV7-2 and TRBJ1-5, with 8 bases lining up with TRBD1. This CDR3 has 14 residues. V lost 5 bases and J lost 7; bases outside the gene matches: 7. Germline V lookup: CDR1 SGHTA, CDR2 FQGNSA. The CDR3 loop reads CASSPDRGNQPQHF. The CDR3 DNA is TGTGCCAGCAGCCCAGACAGGGGAAACCAGCCCCAGCATTTT.

The chain joins TRBV15 to TRBJ1-1, with D possibly TRBD1 on 5 matching bases. Germline CDR1 reads LNHNV; CDR2 reads YYDKDF (reference sequence). V was pared by 0 bases and J by 7 bases, with 15 bases between. The CDR3 has 15 residues. The CDR3 bases are TGTGCCACCAGCAGAGATTTAGACAGAAGTATTGAAGCTTTCTTT. Its translation: CATSRDLDRSIEAFF.

This chain joins TRBV6-1 and TRBJ2-2; possible D gene TRBD1, 6 bases. V dropped 2 bases and J dropped 6 bases, with 10 bases sitting between them. CDR1 MNHNS and CDR2 SASEGT come from the germline V gene. The CDR3 covers 14 residues. CDR3 in amino acids: CASSELQGAGELFF. CDR3 sequence (DNA): TGTGCCAGCAGTGAATTACAGGGAGCCGGGGAGCTGTTTTTT.

The CDR3, as DNA: TGTGCCAGCAGTTTGGGGGCTGCAGGGCAGCCCCAGCATTTT. Its translation: CASSLGAAGQPQHF. The V gene is TRBV28, the J gene TRBJ1-5, with TRBD1 as a possible D gene (6 bases). There are 14 residues in the CDR3. V was cut by 3 bases and J by 7 bases, with 13 bases left in between. CDR1 and CDR2 from the germline V gene are MDHEN and SYDVKM.

This chain uses TRBV6-1 with TRBJ1-5, with 7 positions matching TRBD1. After removal of 4 bases from V and 7 bases from J, the junction contained 10 bases not matched to a gene. Germline V lookup: CDR1 MNHNS, CDR2 SASEGT. The CDR3 has 15 amino acids. The CDR3, as DNA: TGTGCCAGCAGTGCCCCGGGACAGTCACGACAGCCCCAGCATTTT. Its protein is CASSAPGQSRQPQHF.

The chain employs TRBV27 and TRBJ1-5; D remains ambiguous. Between the trimmed V and J ends, which lost 5 bases and 7 bases, there was a span of 9 bases. Per germline, CDR1 MNHEY and CDR2 SMNVEV (reference sequence). This CDR3 has 12 amino acids. The CDR3 region is CASSPLGQPQHF. The CDR3 DNA is TGTGCCAGCAGTCCCCTCGGGCAGCCCCAGCATTTT.

The rearrangement joins TRBV4-2 to TRBJ1-1; 8 positions match TRBD1. V shed 0 bases, J shed 0 bases, and the junction held 12 bases outside the gene matches. The CDR3 totals 19 residues. Germline V gives CDR1 LGHNA, CDR2 YNFKEQ. CDR3: CASSQDRRDRGFMNTEAFF. In DNA form, the CDR3 reads TGTGCCAGCAGCCAAGATCGGAGAGACAGGGGCTTCATGAACACTGAAGCTTTCTTT.

The rearrangement joins TRBV5-1 to TRBJ1-5, with TRBD1 identical over 9 bases. Germline CDR1 is SGHRS and CDR2 is YFSETQ. There are 17 residues in the CDR3. V dropped 0 bases and J dropped 6; count of bases not matched to a gene: 10. Here the CDR3 DNA reads TGCGCCAGCAGCTTGGGGGAAACAGGGGGCGCGAGTCAGCCCCAGCATTTT. Its protein is CASSLGETGGASQPQHF.

This clone was observed a single time. The CDR3 nucleotides are TGTGCCAGCAGATCGACAGGGGGATGGAACGAGCAGTACTTC. This gives the protein CASRSTGGWNEQYF. The J gene is TRBJ2-7, the V gene TRBV6-1; 9 bases fit TRBD1. CDR3 size: 14 residues. Germline V gene lookup returns CDR1 MNHNS and CDR2 SASEGT. With 6 bases clipped from V and 5 bases from J, the junction kept 8 bases outside the gene matches.

This sequence joins TRBV9 and TRBJ1-3; possible D gene TRBD1, 5 bases. Looked up from germline, CDR1 is SGDLS and CDR2 is YYNGEE. V was trimmed by 3 bases and J by 3 bases, leaving 13 bases between them. This CDR3 comprises 15 residues. CDR3 coding DNA: TGTGCCAGCAGCGAGCCGGGGGGTCTTGGAAACACCATATATTTT. It yields the protein CASSEPGGLGNTIYF.

The chain uses TRBV9 and TRBJ1-5; TRBD1 aligns across 7 bases. Looked up from germline, CDR1 is SGDLS and CDR2 is YYNGEE. CDR3 length: 13 residues. V shed 4 bases and J 7 bases; nucleotides not matched to a gene: 5. The CDR3 is CASSSTQGQPQHF. The DNA for the CDR3 is TGTGCCAGCAGCTCGACACAGGGGCAGCCCCAGCATTTT.

CDR3 DNA: TGCGCCAGCAGCTTTTCCGGGACAGGCTCAGTCTTAGCTAACTATGGCTACACCTTC. Protein sequence: CASSFSGTGSVLANYGYTF. The chain carries TRBV5-1 and TRBJ1-2; TRBD1 matches at 8 bases. Germline CDR1 SGHRS, CDR2 YFSETQ. After removal of 2 bases from V and 0 bases from J, the junction contained 15 bases not matched to a gene. CDR3 size: 19 residues.

The chain recombines TRBV29-1 with TRBJ2-7; 10 nucleotides agree with TRBD1. Germline values: CDR1 SQVTM, CDR2 ANQGSEA. This CDR3 comprises 12 residues. The ends lost 6 bases at V and 7 bases at J; junction bases unmatched: 6. The CDR3: CSVGTGVEEQYF. The DNA for the CDR3 is TGCAGCGTAGGGACAGGGGTGGAAGAGCAGTACTTC.

In regard to this clone: One junction end disagrees with the germline gene, perhaps due to a read error. The V gene is TRBV7-9, the J gene TRBJ1-1, with 7 bases fitting TRBD1. Germline V gene data show CDR1 as SEHNR and CDR2 as FQNEAQ (reference sequence). CDR3 length: 12 residues. The CDR3 region has the DNA TGTGCCAGCAGCTTAGACGACAGGGCCTCGACCTTT. Encoded protein: CASSLDDRASTF.

The chain has TRBV5-1 and TRBJ2-3, with 12 positions matching TRBD2. Germline assignment: CDR1 SGHRS and CDR2 YFSETQ. V lost 3 bases to trimming and J lost 0 bases; unmatched junction nucleotides: 8. The CDR3 totals 18 residues. The CDR3 spells CASSSTSGGLTSTDTQYF. CDR3 coding DNA: TGCGCCAGCAGCTCGACTAGCGGGGGCCTAACTAGCACAGATACGCAGTATTTT.

This chain links TRBV21-1 with TRBJ1-5; TRBD1, as called in the table, went unchecked against the DNA. TRBV21-1 is a pseudogene segment. CDR3 size: 13 residues. The chain's CDR3 is CASSGTGNQPQHF. The DNA for the CDR3 is TGTGCCAGCAGCGGGACAGGAAATCAGCCCCAGCATTTT.

The rearrangement joins TRBV7-7 to TRBJ2-5; no clear D. This CDR3 region has 14 residues. Germline values: CDR1 SSHAT, CDR2 FNYEAQ (reference sequence). Trimming shortened V by 5 bases and J by 1 base, and 11 bases separated the two germline ends. CDR3 region: CASSLDTAQETQYF. The CDR3 DNA sequence: TGTGCCAGCAGCCTTGACACAGCCCAAGAGACCCAGTACTTC.